One sample yielded the 21 T cell receptor beta chains listed below, sequenced in a study of T cell repertoires in ileal Crohn's disease. Some clones are missing from TCRdb's copy, which holds only in-frame ones; the method was immunoSEQ multiplex PCR. In the table there are 5,000 to 7,000 clones, roughly three quarters of which are singletons. Sequencing was carried out using ileal tissue. Receptor source: an adult with Crohn's disease.

This chain joins TRBV6-5 and TRBJ2-7; D might be TRBD2 (6 bases). Trimming left V 4 bases short and J 2 bases short, with 18 bases between. The germline CDR1 and CDR2 sequences are MNHEY and SVGAGI. The CDR3 totals 16 residues. The CDR3 nucleotides are TGTGCCAGCAGTTCCCCTGGGGGAGGTGGTACCTACGAGCAGTACTTC. Residues: CASSSPGGGGTYEQYF.

This clone occurred a few times. The CDR3: CASSQGLAEGGYTF. The CDR3 region has the DNA TGTGCCAGCAGCCAGGGGTTGGCGGAGGGTGGCTACACCTTC. This sequence joins TRBV14 and TRBJ1-2, with D hard to call. This CDR3 has 14 residues. Per germline, CDR1 SGHDN and CDR2 FVKESK. V gave up 3 bases and J gave up 7 bases, with 15 bases separating them.

V and J are TRBV15 and TRBJ2-1, with 10 nucleotides matching TRBD2. This CDR3 spans 15 amino acids. V lost 1 base to trimming and J lost 6 bases; unmatched junction nucleotides: 3. Per germline, CDR1 LNHNV and CDR2 YYDKDF (reference sequence). The CDR3 loop is CATSRVAGGSNEQFF. CDR3 bases: TGTGCCACCAGCAGAGTAGCGGGAGGTTCCAATGAGCAGTTCTTC.

V is TRBV11-3 and J is TRBJ2-4, with 8 bases lining up with TRBD2. From germline, CDR1 is SGHNT and CDR2 YENEEA. This CDR3 comprises 14 residues. The J segment lost 7 bases and the V segment lost 4 bases, leaving 6 bases of the junction unmatched. CDR3 region: CASSSTSAGNIQYF. The CDR3 DNA sequence: TGTGCCAGCAGCTCGACTAGCGCGGGGAACATTCAGTACTTC. The full variable domain, its missing parts supplied by reference TRBV11-3 and TRBJ2-4, is EAGVVQSPRYKIIEKKQPVAFWCNPISGHNTLYWYLQNLGQGPELLIRYENEEAVDDSQLPKDRFSAERLKGVDSTLKIQPAELGDSAVYLCASSSTSAGNIQYFGAGTRLSVL.

The rearrangement joins TRBV5-6 to TRBJ1-5; D gene ambiguous. Trimming took 1 base from V and 2 from J, leaving 10 bases between them. Germline V gene data show CDR1 as SGHDT and CDR2 as YYEEEE. The CDR3 is made up of 15 amino acids. The DNA of the CDR3 is TGTGCCAGCAGCTTGCGGTATAGTGGCAATCAGCCCCAGCATTTT. It encodes CASSLRYSGNQPQHF.

The chain has TRBV7-6 and TRBJ2-1; 9 nucleotides line up with TRBD2. Germline CDR1 is SGHVS and CDR2 is FNYEAQ. J gave up 2 bases and V 6 bases, and 11 bases lay outside the gene matches. The CDR3 is made up of 17 amino acids. CDR3 amino acids: CASSLAGGALAYNEQFF. The DNA for the CDR3 is TGTGCCAGCAGTCTTGCGGGAGGGGCCTTGGCCTACAATGAGCAGTTCTTC.

This chain links TRBV28 with TRBJ2-3, with 7 bases fitting TRBD1. Per germline, CDR1 MDHEN and CDR2 SYDVKM. The V and J ends lost 3 bases and 3 bases, in that order; junction bases with no gene match: 3. CDR3 length equals 14 residues. The CDR3 loop reads CASSLGTATDTQYF. In nucleotides, the CDR3 is TGTGCCAGCAGTTTGGGGACAGCTACAGATACGCAGTATTTT.

The CDR3 sequence is CASSLQGRLNTEAFF. CDR3 DNA: TGTGCCAGCAGCTTGCAGGGGCGCCTTAACACTGAAGCTTTCTTT. The chain combines TRBV5-4 with TRBJ1-1; D possibly corresponds to TRBD1 (6 bases). The CDR3 length is 15 residues. V was clipped by 1 base and J by 2 bases, with 12 bases between them. The germline V gene has CDR1 SGHNT and CDR2 YYREEE (reference sequence).

Here the CDR3 reads CASSPPPRSGRNIQYF. The CDR3 DNA is TGTGCCAGCAGTCCACCCCCTAGGAGCGGGAGGAACATTCAGTACTTC. This chain joins TRBV28 and TRBJ2-4; 9 bases fit TRBD2. In germline, CDR1 is MDHEN, CDR2 SYDVKM. The ends lost 5 bases at V and 7 bases at J; junction bases unmatched: 12. The length of the CDR3 is 16 residues.

The J gene is TRBJ2-7, the V gene TRBV7-9, with 8 bases fitting TRBD1. Germline V CDR1 and CDR2: SEHNR, FQNEAQ (reference sequence). The CDR3 runs to 16 residues. V shed 5 bases, J shed 2 bases, and the junction held 11 bases outside the gene matches. The CDR3 spells CASSPRPGQATYEQYF. The DNA of the CDR3 is TGTGCCAGCAGCCCCAGGCCGGGACAGGCAACCTACGAGCAGTACTTC.

The J gene is TRBJ2-5, the V gene TRBV28; D is perhaps TRBD2 (5 bases). With 6 bases removed from V and 4 bases from J, the gap between germline ends came to 15 bases. The CDR3 contains 14 residues. Germline V gene data show CDR1 as MDHEN and CDR2 as SYDVKM. The CDR3 sequence is CASSLWENGETQYF. The DNA of the CDR3 is TGTGCCAGCAGCCTCTGGGAGAACGGAGAGACCCAGTACTTC.

V is TRBV5-5 and J is TRBJ2-5; 9 nucleotides line up with TRBD2. Looked up from germline, CDR1 is SGHKS and CDR2 is YYEKEE (reference sequence). CDR3 length: 17 amino acids. V trimming: 0 bases; J trimming: 5 bases; junction bases outside the gene matches: 11. The CDR3 protein is CASSLGLREGHRETQYF. The CDR3 DNA is TGTGCCAGCAGCTTGGGATTGCGGGAGGGCCATAGGGAGACCCAGTACTTC.

The chain employs TRBV9 and TRBJ1-4, with 7 bases lining up with TRBD1. The CDR3 runs 14 residues. The trim removed 1 base at V and 7 bases at J, leaving 4 bases unmatched. Germline loops: CDR1 SGDLS, CDR2 YYNGEE. This CDR3 reads CASSVRQGGEKLFF. The CDR3, as DNA: TGTGCCAGCAGCGTACGGCAGGGGGGTGAAAAACTGTTTTTT.

The J gene is TRBJ2-6, the V gene TRBV9; 7 nucleotides align to TRBD1. With V trimmed by 4 bases and J by 3 bases, 4 bases remained unmatched. CDR1 is SGDLS, CDR2 YYNGEE, per germline. There are 15 residues in the CDR3. CDR3 protein: CASSLGGSGANVLTF. In DNA form, the CDR3 reads TGTGCCAGCAGCCTAGGGGGCAGTGGGGCCAACGTCCTGACTTTC.

V gene TRBV7-6 combines with J gene TRBJ1-4, with TRBD1 matching over 10 bases. Germline V gene data show CDR1 as SGHVS and CDR2 as FNYEAQ. This CDR3 comprises 16 residues. Trimming at V came to 8 bases and at J to 0 bases, leaving 6 bases not matched to a gene. The CDR3 nucleotides read TGTGCCAGCCGGGGGACAGGGGCTGCAACTAATGAAAAACTGTTTTTT. As protein: CASRGTGAATNEKLFF.

The rearrangement links TRBV7-9 to TRBJ2-1; 12 bases agree with TRBD2. V lost 5 bases to trimming and J lost 8 bases; unmatched junction nucleotides: 7. CDR3 length: 15 amino acids. Germline lookup yields CDR1 SEHNR and CDR2 FQNEAQ (reference sequence). The CDR3 DNA reads as TGTGCCAGCAGCCCGTGGACTAGCGGGAAGGATGAGCAGTTCTTC. As protein: CASSPWTSGKDEQFF.

This rearrangement joins TRBV18 to TRBJ2-7; D is unresolved. The CDR3 is made up of 14 amino acids. V lost 6 bases to trimming and J lost 2 bases, with 14 bases between them. CDR1 KGHSH and CDR2 LQKENI come from the germline V gene. The CDR3: CASSPAQAPYEQYF. The CDR3 DNA is TGTGCCAGCTCTCCCGCCCAAGCGCCCTACGAGCAGTACTTC.

This clone was seen only a few times. V gene TRBV27 combines with J gene TRBJ2-1; 9 nucleotides match TRBD1. V dropped 9 bases and J dropped 7; count of bases not matched to a gene: 7. This CDR3 region has 13 residues. The germline V gene encodes CDR1 MNHEY and CDR2 SMNVEV (reference sequence). This chain's CDR3 is CASTGGWGNEQFF. In DNA form, the CDR3 reads TGTGCCAGTACAGGGGGCTGGGGTAATGAGCAGTTCTTC.

This clone was recorded only once. The V call is TRBV4-1, the J call TRBJ2-2, with 9 nucleotides matching TRBD2. The CDR3 extends over 19 amino acids. The germline gives CDR1 MGHRA, CDR2 YSYEKL. Germline trimming cut 8 bases from V and 0 bases from J; bases unmatched to any gene: 16. The CDR3 protein is CASSPRGASGTANTGELFF. DNA of the CDR3: TGCGCCAGCTCCCCTAGGGGGGCTAGCGGGACAGCGAACACCGGGGAGCTGTTTTTT.

In its sample, this clone ranks as large. This sequence joins TRBV25-1 and TRBJ1-2; 7 nucleotides line up with TRBD1. This CDR3 has 12 residues. In germline, CDR1 is MGHDK, CDR2 SYGVNS. With 4 bases clipped from V and 6 bases from J, the junction kept 2 bases outside the gene matches. The CDR3 coding sequence is TGTGCCAGCAGTGGCAGGGGGAATGGCTACACCTTC. Translating it yields CASSGRGNGYTF.

The sample holds a few counts of this clone. The rearrangement uses TRBV28 and TRBJ2-7; 9 bases are a match to TRBD1. This CDR3 comprises 16 residues. The ends lost 6 bases at V and 2 bases at J; junction bases unmatched: 11. The germline V gene encodes CDR1 MDHEN and CDR2 SYDVKM. The CDR3 loop reads CASSGARDRVAYEQYF. DNA for the CDR3: TGTGCCAGCAGCGGGGCTAGGGACAGGGTGGCCTACGAGCAGTACTTC.